The rows below give T cell receptor beta chains drawn from one sample of a study of vaccination effects on CD4 cells after COVID-19. For these receptors, no antigen is known. Only in-frame clones appear in the TCRdb table, and some are missing; sequencing was by immunoSEQ multiplex PCR. Of tens of thousands of clones listed, roughly 72% were seen once; the top ten hold around 27%. The sample in question was CD4+ T cells from PBMCs cultured with HCoV-OC43 spike peptides, obtained before COVID-19 vaccination. The receptors were gathered from a human donor who received a COVID-19 vaccine. Both conserved end residues are part of each CDR3. The D gene is left open where the match is weak. Rows give clone size only sometimes, using once, few, many, or a class for an expanded clone.

D gene,clone size,V gene,J gene,CDR3 DNA,CDR3 protein
-,-,TRBV2,TRBJ1-1,TGTGCCAGCAGAAGGGAGCTAGCCTCCGGGAACATGAACACTGAAGCTTTCTTT,CASRRELASGNMNTEAFF
-,many,TRBV3-1/TRBV3-2,TRBJ1-1,TGTGCCAGCAGCCAGGGGGGGCCTAACACTGAAGCTTTCTTT,CASSQGGPNTEAFF
-,-,TRBV11-3,TRBJ2-2,TGTGCCAGCAGCTTAGACAGGGGGAACACCGGGGAGCTGTTTTTT,CASSLDRGNTGELFF
-,-,TRBV6-5,TRBJ1-5,TGTGCCAGCTTGAGAGGGTTAGGGCAGCCCCAGCATTTT,CASLRGLGQPQHF
-,-,TRBV5-1,TRBJ2-2,TGCGCCAGCAGCTTGGAGGGGGGCGGCACCGGGGAGCTGTTTTTT,CASSLEGGGTGELFF
-,-,TRBV6-4,TRBJ1-2,TGTGCCAGTGGGGGGGAACAGGCCTACTATGGCTACACCTTC,CASGGEQAYYGYTF
-,-,TRBV5-6,TRBJ2-7,TGTGCCAGCAGCTTGGCTTGGGGGTCCGAGCAGTACTTC,CASSLAWGSEQYF
-,-,TRBV4-3,TRBJ1-3,TGCGCCAGCAGCCAAGATCCCCCCCGACGTGGAAACACCATATATTTT,CASSQDPPRRGNTIYF
TRBD2,-,TRBV19,TRBJ2-1,TGTGCCAGTAGTATTAGTGGACTAGCCAAATACAATGAGCAGTTCTTC,CASSISGLAKYNEQFF
TRBD1,once,TRBV28,TRBJ2-3,TGTGCCAGCAGTCCCTGGACAGGGGGTAACACAGATACGCAGTATTTT,CASSPWTGGNTDTQYF
-,few,TRBV7-9,TRBJ2-7,TGTGCCAGCAGCTCGGGGGGCCTCTTCTCCTACGAGCAGTACTTC,CASSSGGLFSYEQYF
-,once,TRBV7-9,TRBJ2-7,TGTGCCAGCAGACGCGGGACCGCAGGCTCCTACGAGCAGTACTTC,CASRRGTAGSYEQYF
TRBD2,-,TRBV6-1,TRBJ2-1,TGTGCCAGCAGTGGCGGGACTAGTTTAGGTCAAGCATACAATGAGCAGTTCTTC,CASSGGTSLGQAYNEQFF
TRBD2,once,TRBV4-1,TRBJ2-5,TGCGCCAGCAGCCAGCTAGCGGAGAAAGAGACCCAGTACTTC,CASSQLAEKETQYF
-,once,TRBV6-4,TRBJ1-1,TGTGCCAGAGGTCCGGGACCTCCAGCTCTGGAAGCTTTCTTT,CARGPGPPALEAFF
TRBD1,-,TRBV29-1,TRBJ2-6,TGCAGCGTGATGGACAGGGGCGGGAGGGCCAACGTCCTGACTTTC,CSVMDRGGRANVLTF